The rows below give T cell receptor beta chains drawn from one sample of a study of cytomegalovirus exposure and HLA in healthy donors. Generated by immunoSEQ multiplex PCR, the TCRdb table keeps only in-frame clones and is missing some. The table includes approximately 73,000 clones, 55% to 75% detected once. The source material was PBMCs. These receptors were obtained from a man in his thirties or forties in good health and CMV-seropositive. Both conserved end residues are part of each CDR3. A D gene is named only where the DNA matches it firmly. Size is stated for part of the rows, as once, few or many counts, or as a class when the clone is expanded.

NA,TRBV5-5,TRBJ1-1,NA,TGTGCCAGCAGCTTGCAGGGCCACACTGAAGCTTTCTTT,CASSLQGHTEAFF
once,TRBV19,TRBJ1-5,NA,TGTGCCAGTAGCGGGACTACTGAATTTAGCAATCAGCCCCAGCATTTT,CASSGTTEFSNQPQHF
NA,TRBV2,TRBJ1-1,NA,TGTGCCAGCAGTGTGGGGGCGGCAGCTTTCTTT,CASSVGAAAFF
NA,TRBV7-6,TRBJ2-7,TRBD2,TGTGCCAGCAGCTCGGGCGGGAGGTACGAGCAGTACTTC,CASSSGGRYEQYF
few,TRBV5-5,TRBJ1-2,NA,TGTGCCAGCAGCCAAGACAGGTACCCCTCGAGGGGCTACACCTTC,CASSQDRYPSRGYTF
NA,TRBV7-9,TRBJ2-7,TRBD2,TGTGCCAGCAGCCTATGGGGGGGACTTAGCTCCTACGAGCAGTACTTC,CASSLWGGLSSYEQYF
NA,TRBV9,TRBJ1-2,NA,TGTGCCAGCACCGAGACAGGCGGTGGCTACACCTTC,CASTETGGGYTF
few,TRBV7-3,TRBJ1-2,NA,TGTGCCAGCAGCGAGGGCCGGGCAGGGGATGGGGGCTACACCTTC,CASSEGRAGDGGYTF
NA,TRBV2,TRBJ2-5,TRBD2,TGTGCCAGCAGTGTTACTAGCGGGGGGGCCTCGGAGACCCAGTACTTC,CASSVTSGGASETQYF
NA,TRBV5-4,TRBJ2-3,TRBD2,TGTGCCAGCAGCTTGGCAGTTGCGGGGGTGTTGGATACGCAGTATTTT,CASSLAVAGVLDTQYF
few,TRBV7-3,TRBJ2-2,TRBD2,TGTGCCAGCAGCCCTTCGAGCGGGAGGGCCGCCACCGGGGAGCTGTTTTTT,CASSPSSGRAATGELFF
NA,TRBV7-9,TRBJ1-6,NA,TGTGCCAGCAGCCCCGCAGGGAATTCACCCCTCCACTTT,CASSPAGNSPLHF
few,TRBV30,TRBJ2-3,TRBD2,TGTGCCTGGAGTAAGCGGGGGGGTCAAGATACGCAGTATTTT,CAWSKRGGQDTQYF
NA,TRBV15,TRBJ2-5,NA,TGTGCCACCAGCAGAGATCCGTCCCCGGAGGAGACCCAGTACTTC,CATSRDPSPEETQYF
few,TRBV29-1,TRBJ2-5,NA,TGCAGCGTTGATTTTTCGTGGGCTGGGGAGACCCAGTACTTC,CSVDFSWAGETQYF
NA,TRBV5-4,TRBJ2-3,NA,TGTGCCAGCAGCCCCTCCCCCGATACGCAGTATTTT,CASSPSPDTQYF
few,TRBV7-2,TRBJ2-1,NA,TGTGCCAGCAGCTCAAGAGGCTGGAATGAGCAGTTCTTC,CASSSRGWNEQFF
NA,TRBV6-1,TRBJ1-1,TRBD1,TGTGCCAGCAGTGAACGGGACAGGGAATGCGCTTTCTTT,CASSERDRECAFF
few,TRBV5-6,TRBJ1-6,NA,TGTGCCAGCAGCCACCCGACAGAGTATAATTCACCCCTCCACTTT,CASSHPTEYNSPLHF
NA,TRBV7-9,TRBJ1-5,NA,TGTGCCAGCAGCTCCGGGAACGGCAATCAGCCCCAGCATTTT,CASSSGNGNQPQHF
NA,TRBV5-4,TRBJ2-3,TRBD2,TGTGCCAGCAGCCCCGGGGGGGCCTCAGATACGCAGTATTTT,CASSPGGASDTQYF
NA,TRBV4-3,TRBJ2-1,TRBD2,TGCGCCAGCAGCCAAGAGAGCGGGAGGCCTGGATTGTTCTTC,CASSQESGRPGLFF
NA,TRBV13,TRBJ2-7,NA,TGTGCCAGCAGCTTGTACAGGGAGTCCTACGAGCAGTACTTC,CASSLYRESYEQYF
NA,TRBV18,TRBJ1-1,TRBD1,TGTGCCAGCTCACCACCCCAGGGGGTCCCCACTGAAGCTTTCTTT,CASSPPQGVPTEAFF
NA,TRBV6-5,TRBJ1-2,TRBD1,TGTGCCAGCGGTCCAGGGGGAGTTACTGGCTACACCTTC,CASGPGGVTGYTF
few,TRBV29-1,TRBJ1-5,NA,TGCAGCGTTGGACGGGGTAGGCCCAATCAGCCCCAGCATTTT,CSVGRGRPNQPQHF
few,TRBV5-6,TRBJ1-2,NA,TGTGCCAGCAGCTTGACAGGGAAGCACTATGGCTACACCTTC,CASSLTGKHYGYTF
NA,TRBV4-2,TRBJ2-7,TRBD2,TGTGCCAGCAGCCAAGGTGGTAGCGGGACCCCCTACGAGCAGTACTTC,CASSQGGSGTPYEQYF
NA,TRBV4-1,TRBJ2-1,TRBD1,TGCGCCAGCAGCCAAAAACAGGGGGGGCAGTTCTTC,CASSQKQGGQFF
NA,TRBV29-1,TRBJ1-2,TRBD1,TGCAGCGTTGAGGGGGGACAGGGCTATGGCTACACCTTC,CSVEGGQGYGYTF
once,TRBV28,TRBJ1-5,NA,TGTGCCAGCAGTGGGGGGGGGTCGGGACAGCCCCAGCATTTT,CASSGGGSGQPQHF
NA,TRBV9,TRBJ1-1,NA,TGTGCCAGCAGCGTACTGGGCAGTGAAGCTTTCTTT,CASSVLGSEAFF